The 18 T cell receptor beta chains below were found in one sample sequenced in a study of T cells in women clearing cervical HPV infection. The data were produced by immunoSEQ multiplex PCR, yet TCRdb's version contains in-frame clones alone and is incomplete. This sample's clone table lists approximately 39,000 clones. The sample consisted of blood buffy coat. The source of these receptors is a woman between 18 and 75 years old with a cervical HPV16 infection that either progressed to CIN3+ or cleared (not recorded which).

Comments on this clone: Read data end 3 residues before the CDR3 end; the end is taken from the germline J gene. The genes are TRBV20-1 and TRBJ2-7; D is unresolved. Per germline, CDR1 DFQATT and CDR2 SNEGSKA (reference sequence). This CDR3 is 13 amino acids long. V dropped 2 bases and J dropped 0 bases, with 8 bases sitting between them. CDR3 DNA (partial): TGCAGTGCTAGATCTGGCAGCTCCTACGAG. It yields the protein CSARSGSSYE. The complete CDR3 protein is CSARSGSSYEQYF.

In regard to this clone: The read terminates 3 residues before the CDR3 end, so the remaining end is supplied by the germline J gene. The V and J genes are TRBV5-1 and TRBJ2-1; a weak D match, TRBD1 (5 bases). Germline V gene lookup returns CDR1 SGHRS and CDR2 YFSETQ. The germline V and J ends were trimmed by 2 bases and 2 bases, with 8 bases remaining between them. The CDR3 has 14 amino acids. CDR3 protein: CASSFRVTYNEQFF. The DNA read from the CDR3 is TGCGCCAGCAGCTTCAGGGTTACCTACAATGAG.

Regarding this clone: The read halts 3 residues ahead of the CDR3 end, with the missing end drawn from the germline J gene. The chain combines TRBV2 with TRBJ1-5, with D tentatively TRBD1 (5 bases). The CDR3 is made up of 14 amino acids. From germline, CDR1 is SNHLY and CDR2 FYNNEI. The V gene lost 3 bases and the J gene lost 6 bases, with 12 bases spanning the gap. The CDR3 here is CASSDAGMGQPQHF. Incomplete CDR3 DNA: TGTGCCAGCAGTGACGCAGGGATGGGTCAGCCC.

Worth noting for this clone: The read terminates 3 residues before the CDR3 end, so the remaining end is supplied by the germline J gene. The V and J genes are TRBV7-3 and TRBJ2-7; 9 bases are shared with TRBD1. CDR3 length: 15 residues. V gave up 6 bases and J gave up 5 bases; unmatched junction bases: 11. The germline gives CDR1 SGHTA, CDR2 FQGTGA. This CDR3 is CASSEPGQGFHEQYF. CDR3 DNA, as far as it was read: TGTGCCAGCAGTGAACCGGGACAGGGTTTTCACGAG.

This clone is deemed medium-sized by its frequency. The read ends 3 residues before the CDR3 terminus; that terminus is restored from the germline J gene. The V call is TRBV6-4, the J call TRBJ2-3, with D tentatively TRBD2 (7 bases). Germline loops: CDR1 MRHNA, CDR2 SNTAGT. Trimming took 2 bases from V and 4 from J, leaving 10 bases between them. This CDR3 contains 14 residues. CDR3 region: CASSDGGAADTQYF. The sequenced CDR3 bases are TGTGCCAGCAGTGACGGGGGGGCTGCAGATACG.

Details on this clone: The read finishes 3 residues shy of the CDR3 end, and the germline J gene is used to complete it. This chain joins TRBV19 and TRBJ1-4; D may be TRBD1 (5 bases). This CDR3 is 13 amino acids long. Germline lookup yields CDR1 LNHDA and CDR2 SQIVND (reference sequence). Trimming stripped 5 bases from V and 5 bases from J, with 9 bases between. The sequenced part of the CDR3 DNA is TGTGCCAGTAGTCCGGGACTGAATGAAAAA. Translation gives CASSPGLNEK. The entire CDR3 is CASSPGLNEKLFF.

A note on this clone: The sequence runs out 3 residues before the end of the CDR3; the remainder is reconstructed from the germline J gene. The gene calls are TRBV7-9 and TRBJ1-3; no clear D. There are 12 residues in the CDR3. The germline V and J ends were trimmed by 5 bases and 7 bases, with 9 bases remaining between them. Germline CDR1 reads SEHNR; CDR2 reads FQNEAQ (reference sequence). The CDR3 reads CASSETSNTIYF. The covered CDR3 bases are TGTGCCAGCAGCGAAACTTCGAACACC.

Concerning this clone: The read ends 3 residues early relative to the CDR3; the germline J gene fills the gap. This chain uses TRBV6-2 or TRBV6-3 with TRBJ2-1; 14 bases are shared with TRBD2. CDR1 and CDR2 from the germline V gene are MNHEY and SVGEGT. There are 17 residues in the CDR3. Trimming removed 4 bases from V and 3 bases from J; junction bases left unmatched: 5. CDR3 DNA, as far as it was read: TGTGCCAGCAGTTCCCCGGGACTAGCGGGGGACTACAATGAG. Protein sequence: CASSSPGLAGDYNE. The complete CDR3 reads CASSSPGLAGDYNEQFF.

Notes on this clone: Read data end 3 residues before the CDR3 end; the end is taken from the germline J gene. This chain connects TRBV30 to TRBJ1-1; TRBD1 matches at 7 bases. The V and J ends lost 7 bases and 5 bases, in that order; junction bases with no gene match: 10. The CDR3 covers 13 residues. Germline-derived CDR1 and CDR2 are GTSNPN and SVGIG (reference sequence). CDR3: CASGQVGGTEAFF. Partial CDR3 DNA: TGTGCCTCTGGACAGGTCGGAGGGACTGAA.

On this clone: The CDR3 is cut off 3 residues early in the read; its end comes from the germline J gene. The rearrangement links TRBV30 to TRBJ1-5; 7 bases fit TRBD1. With 1 base clipped from V and 1 base from J, the junction kept 4 bases outside the gene matches. Germline CDR1 is GTSNPN and CDR2 is SVGIG (reference sequence). The CDR3 spans 15 residues. Partial CDR3 DNA: TGTGCCTGGAGTGCGACAGGGAGAAGCAATCAGCCC. Translating it yields CAWSATGRSNQP. The full CDR3 protein reads CAWSATGRSNQPQHF.

This clone is medium-sized by frequency. The DNA ends 3 residues before the CDR3 does, and the rest of the CDR3 is filled in from the germline J gene. V gene TRBV30 combines with J gene TRBJ2-1; D gene ambiguous. V was clipped by 2 bases and J by 6 bases, with 11 bases between them. Germline CDR1 GTSNPN, CDR2 SVGIG (reference sequence). The CDR3 has 13 residues. The CDR3 spells CAWSRPPINEQFF. Partial CDR3 DNA: TGTGCCTGGAGTCGCCCCCCTATCAATGAG.

Incomplete CDR3 DNA: TGTGCCAGCAGTTCCGGGGGGGCCTTGGGGAATGAG. This gives the protein CASSSGGALGNE. The CDR3 in full is CASSSGGALGNEQFF. The chain combines TRBV6-2 or TRBV6-3 with TRBJ2-1; 8 bases fit TRBD2. The CDR3 end lies 3 residues beyond the end of the read and is filled in from the germline J gene. The V and J ends lost 4 bases and 7 bases, in that order; junction bases with no gene match: 9. The CDR3 runs 15 residues. Germline V gene sequence: CDR1 MNHEY, CDR2 SVGEGT.

With respect to this clone: The read is 3 residues too short to cover the CDR3 end, so that end is filled in from the germline J gene. The chain has TRBV4-2 and TRBJ2-3, with D possibly TRBD2 on 7 matching bases. CDR3 length: 17 amino acids. Germline V gives CDR1 LGHNA, CDR2 YNFKEQ. V lost 2 bases and J lost 1, with 16 bases in between. CDR3 DNA (partial): TGTGCCAGCAGCCAACCGAGGGGGGGCGGGGGCACAGATACG. It encodes CASSQPRGGGGTDT. The complete CDR3 reads CASSQPRGGGGTDTQYF.

In regard to this clone: The germline gene is not matched at one end of the junction; a read error may be the cause. The DNA read from the CDR3 is TGCGCCAGCAGCCAACACATCTCCGGGACAGGCTATGGC. Protein product: CASSQHISGTGYG. The full CDR3 sequence reads CASSQHISGTGYGYTF. The rearrangement joins TRBV4-2 to TRBJ1-2; 8 bases are shared with TRBD1. The CDR3 goes on 3 residues after the read ends, and that part is filled in from the germline J gene. The germline V gene has CDR1 LGHNA and CDR2 YNFKEQ. The CDR3 covers 16 residues.

Concerning this clone itself: The read ends 3 residues before the CDR3 terminus; that terminus is restored from the germline J gene. The chain combines TRBV2 with TRBJ1-6, with TRBD1 matching over 9 bases. V lost 4 bases, J lost 9 bases, and 1 base stayed unmatched. Germline CDR1 is SNHLY and CDR2 is FYNNEI. The CDR3 covers 13 residues. This chain's CDR3 is CASSGDRVSPLHF. Incomplete CDR3 DNA: TGTGCCAGCAGTGGGGACAGGGTTTCACCC.

Details on this clone: With the read ending 3 residues before the CDR3 end, the germline J gene is used to fill in that end. The chain combines TRBV7-9 with TRBJ1-1; D is perhaps TRBD1 (5 bases). Between the trimmed V and J ends, which lost 7 bases and 2 bases, there was a span of 14 bases. The CDR3 totals 14 residues. CDR1 and CDR2 from the germline V gene are SEHNR and FQNEAQ (reference sequence). The sequenced part of the CDR3 DNA is TGTGCCAGCAAATCGACAGCACTTAACACTGAA. The encoded protein is CASKSTALNTE. The entire CDR3 protein is CASKSTALNTEAFF.

To note about this clone: The read finishes 3 residues shy of the CDR3 end, and the germline J gene is used to complete it. This rearrangement joins TRBV5-4 to TRBJ1-2; D call uncertain. The CDR3 sequence is 12 residues long. Looked up from germline, CDR1 is SGHNT and CDR2 is YYREEE (reference sequence). V lost 1 base to trimming and J lost 4 bases, with 5 bases between them. The part of the CDR3 DNA that was read is TGTGCCAGCAGCTTGACGGGCTATGGC. Protein sequence: CASSLTGYG. The CDR3, in full, reads CASSLTGYGYTF.

With respect to this clone: The sequenced fragment ends 3 residues before the CDR3 boundary, so the rest is inferred from the germline J gene. V and J are TRBV28 and TRBJ2-7; 7 bases are shared with TRBD1. Trimming removed 5 bases from V and 5 bases from J; junction bases left unmatched: 6. Looked up from germline, CDR1 is MDHEN and CDR2 is SYDVKM. The CDR3 is 13 residues long. This CDR3 reads CASSLYRGNEQYF. The sequenced part of the CDR3 DNA is TGTGCCAGCAGTCTTTACAGGGGCAACGAG.